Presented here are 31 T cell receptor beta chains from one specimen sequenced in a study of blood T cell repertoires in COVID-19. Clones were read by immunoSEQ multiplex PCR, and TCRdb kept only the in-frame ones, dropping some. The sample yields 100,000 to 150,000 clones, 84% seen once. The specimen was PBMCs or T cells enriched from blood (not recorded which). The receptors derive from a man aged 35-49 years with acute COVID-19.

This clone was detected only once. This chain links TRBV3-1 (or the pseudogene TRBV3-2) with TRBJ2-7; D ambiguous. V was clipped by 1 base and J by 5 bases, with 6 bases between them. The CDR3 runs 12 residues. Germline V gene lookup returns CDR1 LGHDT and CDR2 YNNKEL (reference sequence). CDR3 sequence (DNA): TGTGCCAGCAGCCAAGTAAGCCACGAGCAGTACTTC. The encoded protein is CASSQVSHEQYF.

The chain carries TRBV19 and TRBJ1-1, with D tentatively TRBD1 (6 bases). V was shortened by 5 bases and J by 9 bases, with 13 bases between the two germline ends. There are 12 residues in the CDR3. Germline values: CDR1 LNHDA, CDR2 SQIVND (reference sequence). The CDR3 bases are TGTGCCAGTAGTTCAATCGGGACACAAGCTTTCTTT. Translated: CASSSIGTQAFF.

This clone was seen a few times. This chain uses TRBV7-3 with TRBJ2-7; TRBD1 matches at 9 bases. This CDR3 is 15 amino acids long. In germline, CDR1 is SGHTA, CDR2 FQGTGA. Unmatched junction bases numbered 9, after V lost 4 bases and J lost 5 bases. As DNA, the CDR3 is TGTGCCAGCAGCTCTGGAGGACAGGGGTCCCACGAGCAGTACTTC. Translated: CASSSGGQGSHEQYF.

Written as DNA, the CDR3 is TGTGCCACCAGCAGAGACCTCTATGGCTACACCTTC. Its protein product is CATSRDLYGYTF. The chain joins TRBV15 to TRBJ1-2; D remains ambiguous. CDR1 LNHNV and CDR2 YYDKDF come from the germline V gene (reference sequence). This CDR3 is 12 amino acids long. Trimming left V 0 bases short and J 4 bases short, with 3 bases between.

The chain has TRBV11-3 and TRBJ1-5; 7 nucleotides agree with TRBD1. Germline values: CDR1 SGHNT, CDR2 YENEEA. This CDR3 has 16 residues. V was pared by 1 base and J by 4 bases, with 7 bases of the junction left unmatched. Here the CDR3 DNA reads TGTGCCAGCAGCTTAGGGGGACAGCTTAGAAATCAGCCCCAGCATTTT. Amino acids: CASSLGGQLRNQPQHF.

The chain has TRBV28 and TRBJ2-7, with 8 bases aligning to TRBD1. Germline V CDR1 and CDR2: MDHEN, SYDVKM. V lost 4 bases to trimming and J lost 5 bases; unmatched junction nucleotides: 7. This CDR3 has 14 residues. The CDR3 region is CASSSGQGVHEQYF. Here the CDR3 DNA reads TGTGCCAGCAGTTCCGGACAGGGTGTACACGAGCAGTACTTC.

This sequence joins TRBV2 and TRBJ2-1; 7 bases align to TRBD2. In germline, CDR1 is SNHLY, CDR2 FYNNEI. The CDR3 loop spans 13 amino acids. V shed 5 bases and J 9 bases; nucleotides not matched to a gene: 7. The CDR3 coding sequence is TGTGCCAGCAGTCCGACTAGCTCTGGTGAGCAGTTCTTC. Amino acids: CASSPTSSGEQFF. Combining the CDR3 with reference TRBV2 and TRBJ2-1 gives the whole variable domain EPEVTQTPSHQVTQMGQEVILRCVPISNHLYFYWYRQILGQKVEFLVSFYNNEISEKSEIFDDQFSVERPDGSNFTLKIRSTKLEDSAMYFCASSPTSSGEQFFGPGTRLTVL.

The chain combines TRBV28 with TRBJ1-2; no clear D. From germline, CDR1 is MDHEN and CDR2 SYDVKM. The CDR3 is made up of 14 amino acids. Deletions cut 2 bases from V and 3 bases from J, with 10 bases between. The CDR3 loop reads CASSLGGLDYGYTF. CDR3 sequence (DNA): TGTGCCAGCAGTTTAGGAGGCCTGGACTATGGCTACACCTTC.

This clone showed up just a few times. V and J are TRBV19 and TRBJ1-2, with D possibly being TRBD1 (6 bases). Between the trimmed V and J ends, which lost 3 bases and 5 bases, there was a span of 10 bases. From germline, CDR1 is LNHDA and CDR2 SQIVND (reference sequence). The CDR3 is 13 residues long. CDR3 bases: TGTGCCAGTAGTATGCCAGGGGAGTATGGCTACACCTTC. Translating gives CASSMPGEYGYTF.

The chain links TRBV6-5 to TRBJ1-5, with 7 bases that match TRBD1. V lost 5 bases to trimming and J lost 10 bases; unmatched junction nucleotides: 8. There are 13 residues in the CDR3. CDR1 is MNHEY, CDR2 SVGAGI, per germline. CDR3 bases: TGTGCCAGCAGTATTACAGGGGAAGGACCCCAGCATTTT. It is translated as CASSITGEGPQHF.

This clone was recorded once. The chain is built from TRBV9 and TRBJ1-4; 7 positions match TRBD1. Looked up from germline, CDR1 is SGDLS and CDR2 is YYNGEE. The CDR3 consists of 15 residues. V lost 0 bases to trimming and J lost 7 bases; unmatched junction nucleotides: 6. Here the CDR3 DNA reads TGTGCCAGCAGCGTAGAGGACAGGATAAGTGAAAAACTGTTTTTT. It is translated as CASSVEDRISEKLFF. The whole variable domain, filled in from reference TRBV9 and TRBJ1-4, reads DSGVTQTPKHLITATGQRVTLRCSPRSGDLSVYWYQQSLDQGLQFLIQYYNGEERAKGNILERFSAQQFPDLHSELNLSSLELGDSALYFCASSVEDRISEKLFFGSGTQLSVL.

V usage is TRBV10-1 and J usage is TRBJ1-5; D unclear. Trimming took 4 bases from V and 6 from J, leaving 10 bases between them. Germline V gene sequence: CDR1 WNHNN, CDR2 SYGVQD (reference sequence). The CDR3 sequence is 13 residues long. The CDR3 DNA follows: TGCGCCAGCAGTGCTGGACTGGCTCAGCCCCAGCATTTT. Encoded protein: CASSAGLAQPQHF.

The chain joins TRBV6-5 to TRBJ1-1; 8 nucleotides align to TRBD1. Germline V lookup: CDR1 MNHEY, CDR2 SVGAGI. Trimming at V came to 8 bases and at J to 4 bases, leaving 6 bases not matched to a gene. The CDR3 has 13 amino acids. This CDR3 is CASLFTGGTEAFF. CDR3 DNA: TGTGCCAGCCTCTTTACAGGGGGCACTGAAGCTTTCTTT.

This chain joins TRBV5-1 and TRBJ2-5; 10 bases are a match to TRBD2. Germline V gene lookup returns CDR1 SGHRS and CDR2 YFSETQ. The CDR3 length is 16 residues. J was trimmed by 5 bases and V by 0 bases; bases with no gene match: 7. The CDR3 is CASSLGASGSGETQYF. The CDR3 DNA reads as TGCGCCAGCAGCTTGGGGGCTAGCGGGAGTGGGGAGACCCAGTACTTC. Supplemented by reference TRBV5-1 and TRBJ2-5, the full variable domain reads KAGVTQTPRYLIKTRGQQVTLSCSPISGHRSVSWYQQTPGQGLQFLFEYFSETQRNKGNFPGRFSGRQFSNSRSEMNVSTLELGDSALYLCASSLGASGSGETQYFGPGTRLLVL.

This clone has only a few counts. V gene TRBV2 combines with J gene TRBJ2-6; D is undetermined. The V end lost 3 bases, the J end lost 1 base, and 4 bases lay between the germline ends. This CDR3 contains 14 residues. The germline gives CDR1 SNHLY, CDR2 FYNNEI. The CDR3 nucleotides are TGTGCCAGCAGTGAGAGTTCTGGGGCCAACGTCCTGACTTTC. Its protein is CASSESSGANVLTF.

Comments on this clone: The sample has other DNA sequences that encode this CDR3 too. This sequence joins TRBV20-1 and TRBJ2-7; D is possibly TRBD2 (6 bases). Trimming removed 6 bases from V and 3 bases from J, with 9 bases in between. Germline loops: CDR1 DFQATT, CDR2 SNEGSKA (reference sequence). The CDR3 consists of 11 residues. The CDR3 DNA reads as TGCAGTGCGGGAGGAGGCTACGAGCAGTACTTC. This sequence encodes CSAGGGYEQYF.

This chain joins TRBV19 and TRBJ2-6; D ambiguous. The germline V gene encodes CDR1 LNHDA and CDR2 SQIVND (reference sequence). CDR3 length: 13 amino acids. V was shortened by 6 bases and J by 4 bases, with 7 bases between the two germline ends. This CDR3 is CASSLSGANVLTF. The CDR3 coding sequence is TGTGCCAGTAGCCTCTCCGGGGCCAACGTCCTGACTTTC. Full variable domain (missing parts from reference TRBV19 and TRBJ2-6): DGGITQSPKYLFRKEGQNVTLSCEQNLNHDAMYWYRQDPGQGLRLIYYSQIVNDFQKGDIAEGYSVSREKKESFPLTVTSAQKNPTAFYLCASSLSGANVLTFGAGSRLTVL.

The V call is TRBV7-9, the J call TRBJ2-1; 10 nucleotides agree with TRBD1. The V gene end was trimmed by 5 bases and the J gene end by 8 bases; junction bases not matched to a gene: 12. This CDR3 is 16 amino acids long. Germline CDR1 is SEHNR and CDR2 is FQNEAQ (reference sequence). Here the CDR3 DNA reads TGTGCCAGCAGCCCGTCCGACAGGGGGCAGTGGGATGAGCAGTTCTTC. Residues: CASSPSDRGQWDEQFF.

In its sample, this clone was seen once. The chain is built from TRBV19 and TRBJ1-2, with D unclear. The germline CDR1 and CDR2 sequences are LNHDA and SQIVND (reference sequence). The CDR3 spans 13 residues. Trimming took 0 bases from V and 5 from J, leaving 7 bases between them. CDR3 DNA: TGTGCCAGTAGTATAGAGAGGGATTATGGCTACACCTTC. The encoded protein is CASSIERDYGYTF.

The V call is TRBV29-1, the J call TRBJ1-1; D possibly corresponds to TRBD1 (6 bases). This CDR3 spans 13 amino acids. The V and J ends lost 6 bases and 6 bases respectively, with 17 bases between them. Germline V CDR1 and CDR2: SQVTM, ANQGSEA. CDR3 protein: CSVDGQRTSEAFF. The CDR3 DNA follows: TGCAGCGTGGATGGACAGAGGACGTCTGAAGCTTTCTTT.

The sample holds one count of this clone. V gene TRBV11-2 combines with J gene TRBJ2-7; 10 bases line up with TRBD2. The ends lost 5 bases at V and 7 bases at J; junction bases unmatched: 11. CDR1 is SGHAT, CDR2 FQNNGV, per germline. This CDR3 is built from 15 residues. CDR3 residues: CASSVVAGGPWEQYF. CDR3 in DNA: TGTGCCAGCAGCGTAGTAGCGGGGGGTCCCTGGGAGCAGTACTTC.

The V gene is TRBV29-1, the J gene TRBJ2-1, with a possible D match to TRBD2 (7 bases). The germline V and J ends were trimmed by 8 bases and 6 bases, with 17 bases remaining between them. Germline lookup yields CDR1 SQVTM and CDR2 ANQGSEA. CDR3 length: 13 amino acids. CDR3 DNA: TGCAGCTTCGCCCGGGGGGCTCCCAATGAGCAGTTCTTC. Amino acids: CSFARGAPNEQFF.

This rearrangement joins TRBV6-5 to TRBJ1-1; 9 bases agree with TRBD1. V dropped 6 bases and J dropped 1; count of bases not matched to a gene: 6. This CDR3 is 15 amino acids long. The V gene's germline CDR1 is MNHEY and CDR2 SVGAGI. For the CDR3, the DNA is TGTGCCAGCAGCCAACCGGGACAGGGGAACACTGAAGCTTTCTTT. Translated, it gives CASSQPGQGNTEAFF.

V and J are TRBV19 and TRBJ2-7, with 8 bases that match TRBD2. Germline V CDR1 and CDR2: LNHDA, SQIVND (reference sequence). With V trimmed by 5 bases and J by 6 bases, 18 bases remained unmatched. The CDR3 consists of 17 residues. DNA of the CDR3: TGTGCCAGTAGTCGTAGGCCCGGCGGGGGGATCTTCCCCGAGCAGTACTTC. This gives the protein CASSRRPGGGIFPEQYF.

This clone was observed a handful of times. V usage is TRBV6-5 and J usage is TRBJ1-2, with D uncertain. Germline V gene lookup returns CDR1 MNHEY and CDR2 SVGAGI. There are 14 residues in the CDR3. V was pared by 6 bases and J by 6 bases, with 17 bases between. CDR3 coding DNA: TGTGCCAGCAGCAAAACGGGAATTGACGATGGCTACACCTTC. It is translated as CASSKTGIDDGYTF.

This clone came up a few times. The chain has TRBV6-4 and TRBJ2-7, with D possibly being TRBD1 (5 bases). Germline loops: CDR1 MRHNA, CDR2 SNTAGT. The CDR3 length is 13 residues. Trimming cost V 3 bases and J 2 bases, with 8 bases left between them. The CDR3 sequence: CASSEDKTYEQYF. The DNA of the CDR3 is TGTGCCAGCAGTGAGGACAAAACCTACGAGCAGTACTTC.

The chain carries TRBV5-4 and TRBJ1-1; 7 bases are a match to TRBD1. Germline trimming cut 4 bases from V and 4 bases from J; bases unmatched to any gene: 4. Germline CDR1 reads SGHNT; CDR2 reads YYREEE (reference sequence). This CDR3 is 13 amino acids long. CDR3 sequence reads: CASSLGTATEAFF. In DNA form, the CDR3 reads TGTGCCAGCAGCCTAGGGACAGCCACTGAAGCTTTCTTT.

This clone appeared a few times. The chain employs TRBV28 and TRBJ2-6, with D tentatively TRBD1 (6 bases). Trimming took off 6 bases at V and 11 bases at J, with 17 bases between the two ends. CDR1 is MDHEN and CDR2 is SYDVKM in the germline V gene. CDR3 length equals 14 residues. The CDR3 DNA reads TGTGCCAGCAGGAAACAGGGTTTGTCTGACGTCCTGACTTTC. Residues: CASRKQGLSDVLTF.

DNA for the CDR3: TGTGCCAGCAGCTTGGGGCAACAGGCCAGCAATCAGCCCCAGCATTTT. Translated, it gives CASSLGQQASNQPQHF. The chain joins TRBV5-5 to TRBJ1-5; D is possibly TRBD1 (5 bases). The CDR3 has 16 residues. CDR1 and CDR2 (germline): SGHKS, YYEKEE (reference sequence). The V and J ends lost 0 bases and 1 base respectively, with 11 bases between them.

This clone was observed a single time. The chain's CDR3 is CASKSGVVVRNTIYF. CDR3 coding DNA: TGTGCCAGCAAAAGCGGGGTGGTCGTGCGGAACACCATATATTTT. The V and J genes are TRBV28 and TRBJ1-3; D gene unclear. This CDR3 spans 15 amino acids. Germline-derived CDR1 and CDR2 are MDHEN and SYDVKM. V lost 7 bases to trimming and J lost 7 bases, with 20 bases between them.

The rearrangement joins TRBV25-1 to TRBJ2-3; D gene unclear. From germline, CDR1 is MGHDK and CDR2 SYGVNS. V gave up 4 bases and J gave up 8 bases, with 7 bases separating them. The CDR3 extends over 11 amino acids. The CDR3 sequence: CASSGGLTQYF. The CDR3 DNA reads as TGTGCCAGCAGTGGTGGCCTTACGCAGTATTTT. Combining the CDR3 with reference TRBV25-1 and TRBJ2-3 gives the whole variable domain EADIYQTPRYLVIGTGKKITLECSQTMGHDKMYWYQQDPGMELHLIHYSYGVNSTEKGDLSSESTVSRIRTEHFPLTLESARPSHTSQYLCASSGGLTQYFGPGTRLTVL.